Below, 11 T cell receptor beta chains from the same sample are listed, as sequenced in a study of metastatic and nonmetastatic thyroid tumors. MiXCR reprocessed the PCR reads for TCRdb. The sample shows tens of thousands of clones, around a fifth of them seen only once. There were no patients who had received any treatment before thyroid surgery. The specimen was blood. The receptors come from a male donor with papillary thyroid cancer or a benign thyroid nodule (not recorded which). Some clones in this sample may be carry-over from other donors' samples.

V usage is TRBV7-2 and J usage is TRBJ2-7; TRBD1 might be the D (5 bases). CDR1 and CDR2 (germline): SGHTA, FQGNSA. The CDR3 is 15 residues long. The ends were cut back, 0 bases at V and 2 bases at J, with 11 bases in the middle. The CDR3 nucleotides read TGTGCCAGCAGCTTAGCGCCAGGGCCTACCTACGAGCAGTACTTC. Its protein is CASSLAPGPTYEQYF. Full variable domain (outside the CDR3, taken from reference TRBV7-2 and TRBJ2-7): GAGVSQSPSNKVTEKGKDVELRCDPISGHTALYWYRQSLGQGLEFLIYFQGNSAPDKSGLPSDRFSAERTGGSVSTLTIQRTQQEDSAVYLCASSLAPGPTYEQYFGPGTRLTVT.

This clone was found a few times. The chain couples TRBV4-2 to TRBJ1-2; 9 bases map to TRBD1. Germline loops: CDR1 LGHNA, CDR2 YNFKEQ. J gave up 4 bases and V 3 bases, and 6 bases lay outside the gene matches. The CDR3 runs 15 residues. The CDR3 spells CASSQTQTGGYGYTF. The CDR3 bases are TGTGCCAGCAGCCAGACTCAGACAGGGGGCTATGGCTACACCTTC.

Details on this clone: The junction and the germline gene differ at one end; a read error may be behind it. The CDR3 sequence is CASNELGGTTGELFF. CDR3 bases: TGTGCCAGCAATGAATTGGGGGGAACTACAGGGGAGCTGTTTTTT. The chain uses TRBV2 and TRBJ2-2; D might be TRBD2 (6 bases). The CDR3 extends over 15 amino acids. Germline V gene data show CDR1 as SNHLY and CDR2 as FYNNEI. Using reference TRBV2 and TRBJ2-2 for the parts outside the CDR3, the full variable domain is EPEVTQTPSHQVTQMGQEVILRCVPISNHLYFYWYRQILGQKVEFLVSFYNNEISEKSEIFDDQFSVERPDGSNFTLKIRSTKLEDSAMYFCASNELGGTTGELFFGEGSRLTVL.

Within the sample, this clone is medium-sized (0.01 to 0.1%). The CDR3 protein is CASSYDSARLDTGELFF. DNA of the CDR3: TGTGCCAGCAGCTATGACAGTGCCCGACTCGACACCGGGGAGCTGTTTTTT. The V call is TRBV6-1, the J call TRBJ2-2; D might be TRBD1 (5 bases). The CDR3 sequence is 17 residues long. Germline V gene lookup returns CDR1 MNHNS and CDR2 SASEGT. Trimming took off 6 bases at V and 3 bases at J, with 20 bases between the two ends.

This clone occurred many times. This chain uses TRBV15 with TRBJ2-2; possible D gene TRBD2, 6 bases. The length of the CDR3 is 16 residues. Germline V gives CDR1 LNHNV, CDR2 YYDKDF (reference sequence). V lost 0 bases and J lost 1, with 9 bases in between. The chain's CDR3 is CATSRELAWNTGELFF. CDR3 in DNA: TGTGCCACCAGCAGAGAACTAGCTTGGAACACCGGGGAGCTGTTTTTT.

By proportion, this clone is medium-sized. V and J are TRBV7-9 and TRBJ2-2; unclear D gene. V dropped 3 bases and J dropped 7 bases, with 6 bases sitting between them. This CDR3 comprises 12 residues. CDR1 is SEHNR, CDR2 FQNEAQ, per germline (reference sequence). The CDR3 coding sequence is TGTGCCAGCAGCTTCTCGGGCGGGGAGCTGTTTTTT. This encodes CASSFSGGELFF.

The rearrangement uses TRBV18 and TRBJ1-2; 7 nucleotides line up with TRBD1. Germline V lookup: CDR1 KGHSH, CDR2 LQKENI. The CDR3 consists of 13 residues. V lost 3 bases to trimming and J lost 8 bases; unmatched junction nucleotides: 6. The CDR3 protein is CASSPGTEPGYTF. The CDR3 DNA is TGTGCCAGCTCACCCGGGACAGAACCAGGCTACACCTTC.

This clone was detected many times. The chain carries TRBV3-1 and TRBJ1-3; tentatively, D is TRBD1 (6 bases). The CDR3 length is 15 residues. V gave up 1 base and J gave up 3 bases, with 10 bases separating them. Germline V gene sequence: CDR1 LGHDT, CDR2 YNNKEL (reference sequence). CDR3 in DNA: TGTGCCAGCAGCCAAGGCAGGGGCCTTGGAAACACCATATATTTT. It encodes CASSQGRGLGNTIYF.

The chain has TRBV7-8 and TRBJ2-1; TRBD2 matches 9 bases. The V and J ends lost 5 bases and 9 bases, in that order; junction bases with no gene match: 11. Germline V CDR1 and CDR2: SGHVS, FQNEAQ. The CDR3 has 15 residues. The CDR3 sequence is CASSQGLAKRGEQFF. CDR3 nucleotides: TGTGCCAGCAGCCAAGGACTAGCGAAAAGGGGTGAGCAGTTCTTC.

This clone is medium-sized (0.01 to 0.1%). V gene TRBV11-3 combines with J gene TRBJ2-1, with 10 positions matching TRBD1. Per germline, CDR1 SGHNT and CDR2 YENEEA. The CDR3 has 15 residues. V lost 4 bases to trimming and J lost 6 bases; unmatched junction nucleotides: 6. The CDR3 region is CASSSGQGDFNEQFF. The CDR3 DNA follows: TGTGCCAGCAGCTCAGGACAGGGGGATTTCAATGAGCAGTTCTTC.

This clone has a count of ten or more. This chain uses TRBV3-1 with TRBJ2-1, with D uncertain. Germline CDR1 reads LGHDT; CDR2 reads YNNKEL (reference sequence). Deletions cut 6 bases from V and 4 bases from J, with 4 bases between. The CDR3 has 11 amino acids. The CDR3 DNA is TGTGCCAGCAGGCTATACAATGAGCAGTTCTTC. Translation: CASRLYNEQFF.